The clone carrying this T cell receptor beta chain was observed many times. These data come from a study of blood T cells in healthy people across ages. A sample-barcoded 5' primer and a J-beta primer mix were used in a second PCR of about 7 to 11 cycles. From each sample, at least 2.5 million paired-end reads containing CDR3 were obtained. TCRdb called the 5' RACE reads again in MiXCR, with one record for every CDR3 protein. The sample includes approximately 1.5 million distinct CDR3 sequences, roughly two fifths of them seen just once. The sample consisted of blood. The source is a woman aged 18-35 years in good health.

The CDR3 DNA follows: TGTGCCAGCAGTTTCCGCGGGGGGGCCTTGGGTGAGCAGTTCTTC. As protein: CASSFRGGALGEQFF. The gene calls are TRBV12-3 or TRBV12-4 and TRBJ2-1, with TRBD2 matching 9 bases. This CDR3 has 15 amino acids. V was pared by 3 bases and J by 9 bases, with 9 bases of the junction left unmatched.